This T cell receptor beta chain is from a study of T cell clusters in autoimmune cytopenias. Study background: Per sample, median TRB depth was roughly 50,000 reads, yielding a median roughly 2,000 distinct clonotypes. Study conclusions and caveats: TRB repertoire shifts in secondary cytopenia and chronic lymphocytic leukemia mostly reflected lymphoma, not autoimmunity. Exclusive TRB clusters were around 3-fold more numerous in healthy donors than in active autoimmune hepatitis. Primary autoimmune cytopenia patients appeared to lack physiological T cell clusters present in healthy donors.

With respect to this clonotype: Antigen: not known.

There are 12 residues in the CDR3. From germline, CDR1 is SGHRS and CDR2 YFSETQ. Each sample's input was about 250 ng genomic DNA, approximately 37,500 genome equivalents. Multiplex touch-down PCR amplified TRB using TRB-A and TRB-B pools in one tube. TCRdb re-called the multiplex PCR reads, yielding one record per CDR3 amino acid sequence without DNA. Recorded for this sample: 3,500 or so distinct CDR3 sequences. The chain combines TRBV5-1 with TRBJ2-1; TCRdb reports TRBD1, a call that lacks DNA to check it against. Specimen: peripheral blood. The sequence came from a human donor with an autoimmune cytopenia, with autoimmune hepatitis or in good health (not recorded which). The CDR3 region is CASSFVTGEQFF. Full variable domain (remainder filled in from reference TRBV5-1 and TRBJ2-1): KAGVTQTPRYLIKTRGQQVTLSCSPISGHRSVSWYQQTPGQGLQFLFEYFSETQRNKGNFPGRFSGRQFSNSRSEMNVSTLELGDSALYLCASSFVTGEQFFGPGTRLTVL.